Given below is one T cell receptor beta chain in context. As yet, its antigen is unknown. This sample was taken from a study of cytomegalovirus exposure and HLA in healthy donors. Points from the study as a whole: A later analysis by the authors found several of the most significant clusters apparently linked to common viral pathogens. With high specificity and sensitivity, the classifier reportedly diagnosed cytomegalovirus status. Other equally common chains were less clonally expanded than HLA-associated TCR beta chains, a later analysis showed. For most TCR beta V segments, an earlier analysis put the productive rate at about 90% or about 30% of the time.

The V gene lost 8 bases and the J gene lost 6 bases, with 14 bases spanning the gap. The CDR3 extends over 13 amino acids. In germline, CDR1 is MNHEY, CDR2 SMNVEV (reference sequence). 13 Jbeta primers and 60 Vbeta primers were used for the PCR. Libraries were prepared by immunoSEQ multiplex PCR; TCRdb keeps only in-frame clonotypes and omits some of them. The repertoire consists of under 150,000 clones, with more than 70% occurring once and the leading ten covering roughly 1.2%. This rearrangement joins TRBV27 to TRBJ2-1; tentative D call: TRBD2 (5 bases). Sequences were obtained from PBMCs. The TCR was taken from a male donor in good health and CMV-seropositive. For the CDR3, the DNA is TGTGCCAGCGCACGTCGACTACCCAATGAGCAGTTCTTC. Its translation is CASARRLPNEQFF.